The 14 T cell receptor beta chains presented below share a single source sample, sequenced in a study of blood T cell repertoires in COVID-19. Libraries were prepared by immunoSEQ multiplex PCR; TCRdb keeps only in-frame clonotypes and omits some of them. Altogether 100,000 to 110,000 clones are present, about 80% being singletons, with the ten largest covering under 35%. Specimen: peripheral blood. These receptor sequences come from a man between 65 and 85 years old with active or convalescent COVID-19.

DNA of the CDR3: TGTGCCAGCAGTGATTCGGGGACTAGCGGGAGGAGAGGCGGGGAGCTGTTTTTT. It translates to CASSDSGTSGRRGGELFF. The J gene is TRBJ2-2, the V gene TRBV2, with TRBD2 matching 15 bases. This CDR3 is built from 18 residues. The trim removed 3 bases at V and 7 bases at J, leaving 9 bases unmatched. CDR1 is SNHLY and CDR2 is FYNNEI in the germline V gene.

The rearrangement links TRBV11-2 to TRBJ1-3; D call uncertain. Germline CDR1 reads SGHAT; CDR2 reads FQNNGV. The V and J ends lost 2 bases and 9 bases respectively, with 17 bases between them. The CDR3 runs 15 residues. The CDR3 spells CASSLSVKVVGTIYF. DNA of the CDR3: TGTGCCAGCAGCTTAAGCGTCAAGGTAGTTGGCACCATATATTTT.

The CDR3 sequence: CATSDGQREAFF. The CDR3 DNA reads as TGTGCCACCAGTGACGGACAGAGGGAAGCTTTCTTT. V is TRBV24-1 and J is TRBJ1-1; D may be TRBD1 (6 bases). Trimming took 4 bases from V and 8 from J, leaving 10 bases between them. Germline CDR1 reads KGHDR; CDR2 reads SFDVKD. The CDR3 length is 12 residues.

In its sample, this clone was seen once. The chain links TRBV11-2 to TRBJ1-2, with 9 bases aligning to TRBD1. The ends lost 2 bases at V and 7 bases at J; junction bases unmatched: 11. CDR3 length: 16 amino acids. Germline V lookup: CDR1 SGHAT, CDR2 FQNNGV. CDR3 sequence reads: CASSLTGQGREGGYTF. The CDR3 bases are TGTGCCAGCAGCTTAACGGGACAGGGAAGGGAAGGTGGCTACACCTTC.

This chain uses TRBV11-2 with TRBJ2-1, with 9 bases that match TRBD1. The V gene end was trimmed by 3 bases and the J gene end by 6 bases; junction bases not matched to a gene: 6. This CDR3 spans 15 amino acids. Per the germline V gene, CDR1 is SGHAT and CDR2 is FQNNGV. The DNA of the CDR3 is TGTGCCAGCAGCTTCGGACAGGGGACTACCAATGAGCAGTTCTTC. Its protein is CASSFGQGTTNEQFF.

The chain employs TRBV20-1 and TRBJ1-1, with D unclear. Germline-derived CDR1 and CDR2 are DFQATT and SNEGSKA (reference sequence). Trimming left V 3 bases short and J 0 bases short, with 8 bases between. The CDR3 runs 13 residues. The CDR3 is CSASKGVNTEAFF. The CDR3 DNA sequence: TGCAGTGCTAGTAAAGGAGTGAACACTGAAGCTTTCTTT.

The chain couples TRBV30 to TRBJ1-1; tentative D call: TRBD1 (5 bases). There are 13 residues in the CDR3. Germline assignment: CDR1 GTSNPN and CDR2 SVGIG (reference sequence). V lost 3 bases to trimming and J lost 2 bases, with 10 bases between them. CDR3 amino acids: CAWRNGGNTEAFF. CDR3 DNA: TGTGCCTGGAGGAACGGGGGAAACACTGAAGCTTTCTTT.

V usage is TRBV19 and J usage is TRBJ2-7; tentative D call: TRBD2 (5 bases). The germline CDR1 and CDR2 sequences are LNHDA and SQIVND (reference sequence). The CDR3 is made up of 15 amino acids. V lost 6 bases and J lost 3, with 18 bases in between. The CDR3 DNA is TGTGCCAGTAGCCCCTCGCCTGGAGGAGTCTACGAGCAGTACTTC. Encoded protein: CASSPSPGGVYEQYF.

The chain recombines TRBV6-6 with TRBJ1-1, with a possible D match to TRBD1 (5 bases). The CDR3 is 14 amino acids. Trimming pared 7 bases from V and 4 bases from J, leaving 16 bases between. Germline CDR1 is MNHNY and CDR2 is SVGAGI (reference sequence). CDR3 loop: CASIPGGAGTEAFF. The CDR3 coding sequence is TGTGCCAGCATCCCTGGAGGGGCGGGCACTGAAGCTTTCTTT.

This rearrangement joins TRBV2 to TRBJ1-5; 9 nucleotides match TRBD1. Trimming cost V 1 base and J 7 bases; bases outside gene matches: 17. CDR3 length equals 19 residues. Germline V gene sequence: CDR1 SNHLY, CDR2 FYNNEI. This CDR3 is CASSEGLGGLGQGEQPQHF. In DNA, the CDR3 is TGTGCCAGCAGTGAAGGATTGGGTGGGCTGGGACAGGGAGAACAGCCCCAGCATTTT. The variable domain in full, with the rest retrieved from reference TRBV2 and TRBJ1-5, is EPEVTQTPSHQVTQMGQEVILRCVPISNHLYFYWYRQILGQKVEFLVSFYNNEISEKSEIFDDQFSVERPDGSNFTLKIRSTKLEDSAMYFCASSEGLGGLGQGEQPQHFGDGTRLSIL.

This chain uses TRBV18 with TRBJ1-1; D call uncertain. V was clipped by 4 bases and J by 1 base, with 7 bases between them. CDR3 length equals 13 residues. CDR1 and CDR2 from the germline V gene are KGHSH and LQKENI. This CDR3 is CASSRQQNTEAFF. CDR3 nucleotide sequence: TGTGCCAGCTCACGGCAACAGAACACTGAAGCTTTCTTT.

The V gene is TRBV3-1 (or the pseudogene TRBV3-2), the J gene TRBJ2-3; TRBD1 matches at 9 bases. This CDR3 comprises 13 residues. Germline-derived CDR1 and CDR2 are LGHDT and YNNKEL (reference sequence). J gave up 2 bases and V 10 bases, and 4 bases lay outside the gene matches. In DNA, the CDR3 is TGTGCCACTGGGACAGGGTCCACAGATACGCAGTATTTT. Translated: CATGTGSTDTQYF.

V gene TRBV24-1 combines with J gene TRBJ1-5; TRBD1 matches at 8 bases. CDR1 and CDR2 from the germline V gene are KGHDR and SFDVKD. The CDR3 runs 15 residues. Unmatched junction bases numbered 4, after V lost 4 bases and J lost 3 bases. This CDR3 is CATSDSQGANQPQHF. CDR3 nucleotides: TGTGCCACCAGTGACTCCCAGGGGGCCAATCAGCCCCAGCATTTT.

The chain combines TRBV9 with TRBJ2-5; D remains unclear. The CDR3 spans 15 residues. CDR1 is SGDLS and CDR2 is YYNGEE in the germline V gene. V lost 0 bases and J 2 bases, leaving 11 bases between the germline ends. The CDR3 spells CASSVDTGTQETQYF. CDR3 nucleotide sequence: TGTGCCAGCAGCGTAGATACGGGTACTCAAGAGACCCAGTACTTC. Based on the CDR3 plus reference TRBV9 and TRBJ2-5, the full variable domain is DSGVTQTPKHLITATGQRVTLRCSPRSGDLSVYWYQQSLDQGLQFLIQYYNGEERAKGNILERFSAQQFPDLHSELNLSSLELGDSALYFCASSVDTGTQETQYFGPGTRLLVL.